The clone carrying this T cell receptor beta chain was seen many times. What it recognizes is unknown. This entry comes from a study of human T cells and chemical hapten exposure. For the study at large: Patch tests delivered 0.01% DPC to the upper back and were evaluated at 6 days. Study results and limitations: Expanded TCRs were compared with controls, and the expanded TCRs formed significantly more large CDR3 similarity clusters.

Sample time point: patch test 1, 2 weeks after DPC sensitization. Regarding treatment: therapeutic diphenylcyclopropenone sensitization with weekly scalp DPC. It was from unfractionated whole blood that total RNA was extracted. TCRdb re-called the RACE reads with MiXCR, one entry per CDR3 protein. The sample carries around 380,000 distinct CDR3 sequences, nearly 5% recorded once. CDR1 and CDR2 from the germline V gene are SNHLY and FYNNEI. This CDR3 spans 17 amino acids. The junction had 6 bases not matched to a gene; V was cut back by 6 bases and J by 1 base. This chain links TRBV2 with TRBJ1-6; TRBD1 matches at 10 bases. The material sequenced was whole blood, taken in connection with sensitization to the hapten diphenylcyclopropenone (DPC). This TCR came from a woman aged 50 to 65 with alopecia areata. Some clones in this sample may be carry-over from other donors' samples. Here the CDR3 DNA reads TGTGCCAGCAGCGGGACAGGGGTTGGGTCCTATAATTCACCCCTCCACTTT. This gives the protein CASSGTGVGSYNSPLHF.